This T cell receptor beta chain was recovered during a study of T cell repertoires in cytomegalovirus infection. Study overall: Public signatures in TCR beta pointed to CMV infection and matching HLA type.

This clonotype was seen many times. The antigen remains undetermined. Each CDR3 protein is one row after TCRdb ran MiXCR on the reads. There are 200,000 to 300,000 distinct CDR3 sequences in the sample; approximately 7% occur only once, and 5.5% to 6.5% lies in the top ten. Study-level findings and limits: Dominating the ex vivo response were HLA-C-restricted CMV-specific TCR beta clonotypes. CMV carriers having the relevant HLA were flagged by cumulative public TCR beta family frequency.

The CDR3 is 12 residues long. V dropped 6 bases and J dropped 9 bases, with 15 bases sitting between them. Germline V gives CDR1 MDHEN, CDR2 SYDVKM. V gene TRBV28 combines with J gene TRBJ2-7, with unresolved D. The TCR sequence derives from a human donor in good health (CMV status not recorded). Some clones in this sample may be carry-over from other donors' samples. The sequencing sample was made of PBMCs. CDR3 DNA: TGTGCCAGCAGCGACGCCCCACTCGGGCAGTACTTC. Translating gives CASSDAPLGQYF.